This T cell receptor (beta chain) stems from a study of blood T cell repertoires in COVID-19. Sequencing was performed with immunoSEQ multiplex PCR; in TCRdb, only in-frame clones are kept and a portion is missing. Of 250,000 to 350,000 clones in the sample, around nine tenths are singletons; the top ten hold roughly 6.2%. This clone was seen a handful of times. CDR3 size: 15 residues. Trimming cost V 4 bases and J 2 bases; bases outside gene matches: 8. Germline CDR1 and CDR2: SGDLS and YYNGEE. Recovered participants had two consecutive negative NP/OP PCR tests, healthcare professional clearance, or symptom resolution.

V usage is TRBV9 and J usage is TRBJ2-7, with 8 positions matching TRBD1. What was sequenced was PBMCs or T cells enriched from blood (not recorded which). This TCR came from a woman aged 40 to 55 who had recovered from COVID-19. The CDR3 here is CASSPGQGVTYEQYF. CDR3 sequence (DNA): TGTGCCAGCAGCCCCGGACAGGGTGTGACCTACGAGCAGTACTTC.